This T cell receptor beta chain was captured in a study of blood T cells in healthy people across ages. The CDR3 spans 12 residues. The germline V gene encodes CDR1 LGHNA and CDR2 YNFKEQ. Trimming left V 1 base short and J 6 bases short, with 4 bases between. A J-beta primer mix and a sample-barcoded 5' primer were used in a second PCR of roughly 7 to 12 cycles. TCRdb analysed the 5' RACE reads with MiXCR anew, one entry per CDR3 protein. The table includes 700,000 to 900,000 distinct CDR3 sequences, 53% detected once. The rearrangement uses TRBV4-2 and TRBJ2-1; D not resolved. The specimen was blood. This clonotype was sampled from an elderly man in good health. CDR3 bases: TGTGCCAGCAGCCAAGGTATCAATGAGCAGTTCTTC. This translates into CASSQGINEQFF.